These 32 T cell receptor beta chains were sequenced from one sample in a study of read filtering for tumor transcriptome and immune sequencing. From 400 to 450 ng of RNA, a library with molecular barcoded alpha/delta and beta/gamma adaptors was made. TCRdb used MiXCR to reprocess the reads, holding one entry per CDR3 protein. Among about 39,000 distinct CDR3 sequences, about 15% were seen once, and the ten largest hold 15% to 20%. The material sequenced was a population of CD138-negative cells sorted from bone marrow. These receptors were taken from a donor at least 40 years old with multiple myeloma.

This clonotype was observed many times. The chain uses TRBV29-1 and TRBJ2-1, with a tentative D call TRBD2 (6 bases). The CDR3 runs to 11 residues. In germline, CDR1 is SQVTM, CDR2 ANQGSEA. The V end lost 2 bases, the J end lost 8 bases, and 7 bases lay between the germline ends. The CDR3 region is CSVETGDEQFF. CDR3 bases: TGCAGCGTTGAAACGGGGGATGAGCAGTTCTTC.

This clonotype was detected ten times or more. The chain uses TRBV20-1 and TRBJ1-1; D unclear. Germline V gene lookup returns CDR1 DFQATT and CDR2 SNEGSKA (reference sequence). CDR3 size: 13 residues. Trimming left V 2 bases short and J 4 bases short, with 11 bases between. This CDR3 is CSARRDLSTEAFF. The DNA for the CDR3 is TGCAGTGCTAGACGGGATTTGAGCACTGAAGCTTTCTTT.

This clonotype was seen repeatedly, ten times or more. The genes are TRBV12-3 or TRBV12-4 and TRBJ1-1; possible D gene TRBD1, 6 bases. There are 13 residues in the CDR3. V lost 5 bases and J 8 bases, leaving 15 bases between the germline ends. Here the CDR3 reads CASSPLTGIEAFF. The CDR3 DNA reads TGTGCCAGCAGTCCACTCACAGGGATCGAAGCTTTCTTT.

This clonotype has a count of ten or more. V is TRBV20-1 and J is TRBJ1-6; maybe TRBD1 (6 bases). This CDR3 is 14 amino acids long. Germline values: CDR1 DFQATT, CDR2 SNEGSKA (reference sequence). Trimming took 3 bases from V and 5 from J, leaving 11 bases between them. CDR3 sequence reads: CSASGGGDNSPLHF. In DNA form, the CDR3 reads TGCAGTGCTAGTGGGGGCGGAGATAATTCACCCCTCCACTTT.

This clonotype was counted a few times. A read error may be the cause here, since a much bigger clone is one base away. The chain is built from TRBV6-1 and TRBJ2-5, with D maybe TRBD1 (6 bases). The germline CDR1 and CDR2 sequences are MNHNS and SASEGT. The V end lost 0 bases, the J end lost 7 bases, and 18 bases lay between the germline ends. CDR3 size: 16 residues. The CDR3 DNA reads TGTGCCAGCAGTGAAGCGCCAGGGGACCCAAAAGGGACCCAGTACTTC. Translating gives CASSEAPGDPKGTQYF.

This clonotype was seen repeatedly, ten times or more. J is TRBJ2-1 and V is TRBV4-1; perhaps TRBD1 as D (6 bases). In germline, CDR1 is MGHRA, CDR2 YSYEKL. V was pared by 0 bases and J by 4 bases, with 13 bases between. The CDR3 totals 16 residues. The CDR3 protein is CASSQEYRDRYNEQFF. The CDR3 nucleotides read TGCGCCAGCAGCCAAGAATACAGGGACCGTTACAATGAGCAGTTCTTC.

This clonotype was recorded many times. The chain joins TRBV7-9 to TRBJ1-1; D call uncertain. Germline V CDR1 and CDR2: SEHNR, FQNEAQ (reference sequence). The CDR3 length is 13 residues. Trimming took 5 bases from V and 1 from J, leaving 8 bases between them. The CDR3 loop is CASSPIGNTEAFF. CDR3 DNA sequence: TGTGCCAGCAGCCCCATCGGGAACACTGAAGCTTTCTTT.

Ten or more counts support this clonotype. The rearrangement links TRBV5-6 to TRBJ1-1; D ambiguous. The CDR3 is made up of 14 amino acids. Germline CDR1 is SGHDT and CDR2 is YYEEEE. V was shortened by 4 bases and J by 2 bases, with 12 bases between the two germline ends. The CDR3 DNA reads TGTGCCAGCAGCCCCGGGTTGAGCAACACTGAAGCTTTCTTT. Translating gives CASSPGLSNTEAFF.

In its sample, this clonotype was seen many times. The chain links TRBV19 to TRBJ2-2, with D uncertain. The CDR3 runs 13 residues. In germline, CDR1 is LNHDA, CDR2 SQIVND (reference sequence). Trimming cost V 6 bases and J 7 bases, with 12 bases left between them. CDR3 bases: TGTGCCAGTAGCTCAGCCTTCGGCGGGGAGCTGTTTTTT. Amino acids: CASSSAFGGELFF. The variable domain in full, with the rest retrieved from reference TRBV19 and TRBJ2-2, is DGGITQSPKYLFRKEGQNVTLSCEQNLNHDAMYWYRQDPGQGLRLIYYSQIVNDFQKGDIAEGYSVSREKKESFPLTVTSAQKNPTAFYLCASSSAFGGELFFGEGSRLTVL.

A remark on this clonotype: A read error may be the cause here, since a much bigger clone is one base away. The chain joins TRBV29-1 to TRBJ2-5; D may correspond to TRBD1 or TRBD2 (5 bases each). CDR1 SQVTM and CDR2 ANQGSEA come from the germline V gene. CDR3 length equals 11 residues. This CDR3 is CSGGVQETQCF. DNA of the CDR3: TGCAGCGGAGGGGTTCAAGAGACCCAGTGCTTC.

The rearrangement uses TRBV11-3 and TRBJ1-1; D unclear. This CDR3 contains 13 residues. Between the trimmed V and J ends, which lost 4 bases and 5 bases, there was a span of 11 bases. The germline gives CDR1 SGHNT, CDR2 YENEEA. CDR3 DNA: TGTGCCAGCAGCTCTGAAGGTGGAACTGAAGCTTTCTTT. As protein: CASSSEGGTEAFF.

Many counts were recorded for this clonotype. The chain carries TRBV12-3 or TRBV12-4 and TRBJ1-5; D call uncertain. There are 16 residues in the CDR3. With 3 bases removed from V and 4 bases from J, the gap between germline ends came to 16 bases. The CDR3 spells CASSFNSGGPNQPQHF. The CDR3 DNA reads as TGTGCCAGCAGTTTCAACTCTGGAGGGCCTAATCAGCCCCAGCATTTT.

This clonotype occurred many times. This rearrangement joins TRBV18 to TRBJ1-4, with D maybe TRBD1 (5 bases). The CDR3 covers 15 residues. Trimming removed 0 bases at V and 4 bases at J, with 9 bases between. Germline V gene data show CDR1 as KGHSH and CDR2 as LQKENI. CDR3 bases: TGTGCCAGCTCACCACCAGAGGGGTATAATGAAAAACTGTTTTTT. This gives the protein CASSPPEGYNEKLFF.

There are many counts of this clonotype. This sequence joins TRBV27 and TRBJ1-5; a weak D match, TRBD1 (5 bases). Germline CDR1 reads MNHEY; CDR2 reads SMNVEV (reference sequence). This CDR3 has 17 residues. Trimming removed 5 bases from V and 0 bases from J, with 17 bases in between. The CDR3 DNA is TGTGCCAGCAGTCCCCTGAGAACAGGTGTTAGCAATCAGCCCCAGCATTTT. It encodes CASSPLRTGVSNQPQHF.

Worth noting for this clonotype: This likely traces to a read error, being one base from a far larger clone. In DNA form, the CDR3 reads TGTGCTAGTGTCCTCTCAGGGGGTGAGCAGTTCTTC. Encoded protein: CASVLSGGEQFF. J is TRBJ2-1 and V is TRBV12-3 or TRBV12-4; 7 bases are a match to TRBD1. The CDR3 spans 12 residues.

There are many counts of this clonotype. This chain connects TRBV14 to TRBJ2-1; D is ambiguous. The CDR3 is made up of 12 amino acids. CDR1 and CDR2 from the germline V gene are SGHDN and FVKESK. V dropped 2 bases and J dropped 8 bases, with 7 bases sitting between them. The CDR3 nucleotides are TGTGCCAGCAGCCAATTGTCAGATGAGCAGTTCTTC. This encodes CASSQLSDEQFF.

This clonotype was found many times. The rearrangement joins TRBV24-1 to TRBJ2-3, with TRBD1 matching 7 bases. Looked up from germline, CDR1 is KGHDR and CDR2 is SFDVKD. V was clipped by 3 bases and J by 5 bases; unmatched bases: 10. This CDR3 has 16 amino acids. The CDR3 sequence is CATSDPRGGREDTQYF. CDR3 sequence (DNA): TGTGCCACCAGTGATCCCAGAGGGGGCCGGGAAGATACGCAGTATTTT.

In its sample, this clonotype was seen a few times. The conserved phenylalanine or tryptophan is not found at the CDR3 terminus, so this likely reflects a read error. V is TRBV7-3 and J is TRBJ2-1; possible D gene TRBD2, 6 bases. The CDR3 covers 15 residues. The V and J ends lost 5 bases and 0 bases respectively, with 11 bases between them. Per the germline V gene, CDR1 is SGHTA and CDR2 is FQGTGA. The CDR3 sequence: CASSRVGGSYNEQFL. CDR3 DNA sequence: TGTGCCAGCAGCCGAGTGGGGGGCTCCTACAATGAGCAGTTCCTC.

This clonotype appeared many times. The J gene is TRBJ1-1, the V gene TRBV6-2 or TRBV6-3, with 9 bases aligning to TRBD1. The CDR3 loop spans 16 amino acids. Trimming cost V 5 bases and J 4 bases; bases outside gene matches: 11. Germline V gives CDR1 MNHEY, CDR2 SVGEGT. The DNA for the CDR3 is TGTGCCAGCAGTCTCTCCCCACAGGGGGCGAGCACTGAAGCTTTCTTT. It encodes CASSLSPQGASTEAFF.

This clonotype was detected ten times or more. A much larger clone differs by one base, so this may be a read error. The rearrangement joins TRBV5-1 to TRBJ2-1; tentative D call: TRBD1 (5 bases). Germline V lookup: CDR1 SGHRS, CDR2 YFSETQ. This CDR3 is built from 13 residues. V lost 1 base and J 4 bases, leaving 6 bases between the germline ends. Here the CDR3 DNA reads TGCGCCAGCAGCTTGCAGGGTTACAATGAGCAGTTCTTC. It specifies CASSLQGYNEQFF.

This clonotype was observed many times. The chain carries TRBV5-4 and TRBJ2-2, with TRBD1 identical over 7 bases. The J segment lost 3 bases and the V segment lost 3 bases, leaving 2 bases of the junction unmatched. Germline V CDR1 and CDR2: SGHNT, YYREEE (reference sequence). The length of the CDR3 is 14 residues. The CDR3 sequence is CASSSGQDTGELFF. The DNA of the CDR3 is TGTGCCAGCAGCTCTGGACAGGACACCGGGGAGCTGTTTTTT.

Ten or more counts support this clonotype. This sequence joins TRBV7-3 and TRBJ2-3; possibly TRBD1 or TRBD2 for D (8 bases each). Trimming took off 4 bases at V and 3 bases at J, with 14 bases between the two ends. Germline V CDR1 and CDR2: SGHTA, FQGTGA. This CDR3 spans 15 amino acids. In DNA, the CDR3 is TGTGCCAGCAGCTCAGGGGGCGGGGGGACAGATACGCAGTATTTT. Its translation: CASSSGGGGTDTQYF.

CDR3 protein: CASSLGGTGLEAFF. CDR3 coding DNA: TGTGCCAGCAGCTTAGGGGGGACAGGTCTCGAAGCTTTCTTT. The rearrangement links TRBV11-3 to TRBJ1-1, with 8 bases that match TRBD1. The germline V gene has CDR1 SGHNT and CDR2 YENEEA. This CDR3 is 14 amino acids long. The ends lost 1 base at V and 8 bases at J; junction bases unmatched: 6.

At least ten counts were recorded for this clonotype. V and J are TRBV23-1 and TRBJ2-1; D ambiguous. TRBV23-1 is an ORF; its function is uncertain. The CDR3 totals 13 residues. Deletions cut 1 base from V and 9 bases from J, with 10 bases between. For the CDR3, the DNA is TGCGCCAGCAGTCAATGGCTAAGTGGTGAGCAGTTCTTC. Translating it yields CASSQWLSGEQFF.

This clonotype was seen at least ten times. This rearrangement joins TRBV7-3 to TRBJ2-1; 9 bases map to TRBD2. V was pared by 0 bases and J by 7 bases, with 4 bases of the junction left unmatched. The CDR3 extends over 15 amino acids. The germline gives CDR1 SGHTA, CDR2 FQGTGA. CDR3 amino acids: CASSLTSGGRNEQFF. The CDR3 nucleotides read TGTGCCAGCAGCTTAACTAGCGGGGGCCGAAATGAGCAGTTCTTC.

Concerning this clonotype: At one of its ends the junction is not consistent with the germline gene, which may arise from a read error. This chain joins TRBV20-1 and TRBJ2-5; perhaps TRBD2 as D (6 bases). Germline CDR1 DFQATT, CDR2 SNEGSKA (reference sequence). CDR3 length equals 14 residues. The CDR3, as DNA: TGCAGTGCTAGAGGACTAGGTCTCGAAGACACCCAGTACTTC. Its translation: CSARGLGLEDTQYF.

This clonotype was seen at least ten times. The chain joins TRBV12-3 or TRBV12-4 to TRBJ2-2; 9 positions match TRBD1. The CDR3 totals 17 residues. Trimming took 3 bases from V and 5 from J; bases not matched to a gene: 10. CDR3 residues: CASSFVAGQGLTGELFF. As DNA, the CDR3 is TGTGCCAGCAGTTTTGTAGCAGGACAGGGGTTAACCGGGGAGCTGTTTTTT.

This clonotype was detected many times. The V and J genes are TRBV15 and TRBJ2-5, with no clear D. V was trimmed by 1 base and J by 4 bases, leaving 7 bases between them. From germline, CDR1 is LNHNV and CDR2 YYDKDF (reference sequence). This CDR3 is 13 amino acids long. CDR3 loop: CATSRGSIETQYF. CDR3 coding DNA: TGTGCCACCAGCAGAGGCTCGATAGAGACCCAGTACTTC.

Note on this clonotype: With a much larger clone just one base away, this may be a read error. This sequence joins TRBV29-1 and TRBJ2-1; the D gene could be TRBD1 or TRBD2 (5 bases each). Germline-derived CDR1 and CDR2 are SQVTM and ANQGSEA. Trimming cost V 8 bases and J 9 bases, with 23 bases left between them. The CDR3 runs to 14 residues. The CDR3 DNA reads TGCAGCACGGATGTCGGGACGGCCTGCGGTGAGCAGTTCTTC. Amino acids: CSTDVGTACGEQFF.

In this sample, this clonotype turned up a few times. The chain links TRBV24-1 to TRBJ1-5; D call uncertain. V was pared by 4 bases and J by 6 bases, with 9 bases between. There are 13 residues in the CDR3. Germline V CDR1 and CDR2: KGHDR, SFDVKD. The CDR3 loop is CATSEKVGQPQHF. For the CDR3, the DNA is TGTGCCACCAGTGAGAAGGTTGGTCAGCCCCAGCATTTT.

The table lists this clonotype with many counts. The chain is built from TRBV6-1 and TRBJ1-1; no clear D gene. Between the trimmed V and J ends, which lost 3 bases and 4 bases, there was a span of 9 bases. The germline V gene has CDR1 MNHNS and CDR2 SASEGT. CDR3 length: 13 residues. The CDR3 DNA reads as TGTGCCAGCAGTGACGGCGGAGTCACTGAAGCTTTCTTT. It specifies CASSDGGVTEAFF.

This clonotype was detected many times. The chain employs TRBV4-1 and TRBJ1-6; no clear D. The CDR3 has 17 residues. Trimming shortened V by 0 bases and J by 10 bases, and 19 bases separated the two germline ends. CDR1 is MGHRA, CDR2 YSYEKL, per germline. The CDR3 sequence: CASSQEAPGRSSSPLHF. Written as DNA, the CDR3 is TGCGCCAGCAGCCAAGAAGCCCCTGGCCGGAGCTCCTCACCCCTCCACTTT.